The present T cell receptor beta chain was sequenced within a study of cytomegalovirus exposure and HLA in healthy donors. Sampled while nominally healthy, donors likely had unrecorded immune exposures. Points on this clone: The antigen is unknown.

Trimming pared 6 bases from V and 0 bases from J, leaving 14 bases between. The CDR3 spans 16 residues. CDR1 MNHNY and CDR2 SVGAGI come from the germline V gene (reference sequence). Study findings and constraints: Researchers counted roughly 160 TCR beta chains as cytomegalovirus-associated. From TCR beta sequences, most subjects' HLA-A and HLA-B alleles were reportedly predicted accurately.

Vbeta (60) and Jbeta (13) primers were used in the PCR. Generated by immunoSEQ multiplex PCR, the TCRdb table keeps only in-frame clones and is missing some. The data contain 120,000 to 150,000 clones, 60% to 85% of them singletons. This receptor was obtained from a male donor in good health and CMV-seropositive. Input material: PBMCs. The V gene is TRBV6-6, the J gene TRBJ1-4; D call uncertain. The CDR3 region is CASSSTALPTNEKLFF. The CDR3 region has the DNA TGTGCCAGCAGCTCTACAGCCCTCCCAACTAATGAAAAACTGTTTTTT.